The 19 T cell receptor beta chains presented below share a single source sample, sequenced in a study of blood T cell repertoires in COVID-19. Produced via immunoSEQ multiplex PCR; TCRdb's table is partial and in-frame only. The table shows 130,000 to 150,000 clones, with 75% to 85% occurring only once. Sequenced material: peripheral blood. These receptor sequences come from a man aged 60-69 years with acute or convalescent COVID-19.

CDR3 DNA sequence: TGCAGCGTTGAACCTAGCGGGGTGGCGGGGGCCCAGTACTTC. As protein: CSVEPSGVAGAQYF. The chain carries TRBV29-1 and TRBJ2-5; 9 positions agree with TRBD2. The junction had 10 bases not matched to a gene; V was cut back by 2 bases and J by 9 bases. The CDR3 is 14 amino acids. Germline V gives CDR1 SQVTM, CDR2 ANQGSEA.

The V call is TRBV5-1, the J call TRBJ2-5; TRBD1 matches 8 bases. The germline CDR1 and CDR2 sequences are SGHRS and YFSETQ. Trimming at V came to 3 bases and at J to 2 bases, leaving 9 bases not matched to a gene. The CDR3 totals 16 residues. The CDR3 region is CASSSGQGVGQETQYF. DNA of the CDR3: TGCGCCAGCAGCTCAGGACAGGGAGTAGGGCAAGAGACCCAGTACTTC.

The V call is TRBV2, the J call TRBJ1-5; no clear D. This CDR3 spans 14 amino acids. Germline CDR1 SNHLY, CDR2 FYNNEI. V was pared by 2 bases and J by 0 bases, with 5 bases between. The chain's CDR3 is CASSETDSNQPQHF. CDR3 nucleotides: TGTGCCAGCAGTGAAACTGATAGCAATCAGCCCCAGCATTTT.

The CDR3 spells CASSLFGGDATTTDTQYF. Written as DNA, the CDR3 is TGTGCCAGCTCACTCTTCGGGGGAGACGCGACTACCACAGATACGCAGTATTTT. The genes are TRBV18 and TRBJ2-3; possibly TRBD2 for D (6 bases). The CDR3 sequence is 18 residues long. The germline V gene has CDR1 KGHSH and CDR2 LQKENI. The V and J ends lost 4 bases and 2 bases respectively, with 22 bases between them.

The CDR3 DNA sequence: TGTGCCAGCTCACCACTTAGCGGGAGTGGGCACTCCTACAATGAGCAGTTCTTC. This codes for CASSPLSGSGHSYNEQFF. This chain joins TRBV18 and TRBJ2-1; TRBD2 agrees at 9 bases. Germline CDR1 KGHSH, CDR2 LQKENI. With 1 base clipped from V and 0 bases from J, the junction kept 7 bases outside the gene matches. This CDR3 has 18 amino acids.

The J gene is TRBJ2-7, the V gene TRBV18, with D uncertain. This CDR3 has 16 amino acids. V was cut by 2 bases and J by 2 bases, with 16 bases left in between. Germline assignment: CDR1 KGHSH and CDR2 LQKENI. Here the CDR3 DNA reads TGTGCCAGCTCACCAGCACTAACGGCTGGCACCTACGAGCAGTACTTC. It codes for CASSPALTAGTYEQYF.

In DNA form, the CDR3 reads TGTGCCAGCAGCCAATACTCCTACGAGCAGTACTTC. Protein product: CASSQYSYEQYF. The chain combines TRBV3-1 (or the pseudogene TRBV3-2) with TRBJ2-7; D unclear. With 2 bases removed from V and 0 bases from J, the gap between germline ends came to 2 bases. Germline CDR1 reads LGHDT; CDR2 reads YNNKEL (reference sequence). The CDR3 has 12 amino acids.

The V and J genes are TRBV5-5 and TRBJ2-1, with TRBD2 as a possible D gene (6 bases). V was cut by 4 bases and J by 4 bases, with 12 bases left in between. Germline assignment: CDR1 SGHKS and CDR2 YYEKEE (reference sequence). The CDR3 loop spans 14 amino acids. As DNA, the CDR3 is TGTGCCAGCAGCCTATGGGACTTTTACAATGAGCAGTTCTTC. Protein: CASSLWDFYNEQFF.

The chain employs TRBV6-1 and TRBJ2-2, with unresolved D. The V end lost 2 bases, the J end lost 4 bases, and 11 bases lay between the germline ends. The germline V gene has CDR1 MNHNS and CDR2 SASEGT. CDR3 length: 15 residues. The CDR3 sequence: CASSETFTGTGELFF. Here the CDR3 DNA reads TGTGCCAGCAGTGAAACCTTCACGGGCACCGGGGAGCTGTTTTTT.

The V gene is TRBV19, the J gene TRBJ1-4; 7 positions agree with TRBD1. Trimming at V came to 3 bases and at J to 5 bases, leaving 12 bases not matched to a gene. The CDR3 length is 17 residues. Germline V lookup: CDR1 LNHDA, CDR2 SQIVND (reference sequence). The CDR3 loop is CASSMYLTGTVNEKLFF. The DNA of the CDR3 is TGTGCCAGTAGTATGTACCTGACCGGGACAGTAAATGAAAAACTGTTTTTT.

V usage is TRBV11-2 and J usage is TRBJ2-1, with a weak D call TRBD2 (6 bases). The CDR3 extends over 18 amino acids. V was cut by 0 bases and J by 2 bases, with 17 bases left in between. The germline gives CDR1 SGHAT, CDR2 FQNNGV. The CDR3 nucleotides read TGTGCCAGCAGCTTAGAGGGGGGAGGCGGAGTAGCCTACAATGAGCAGTTCTTC. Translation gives CASSLEGGGGVAYNEQFF.

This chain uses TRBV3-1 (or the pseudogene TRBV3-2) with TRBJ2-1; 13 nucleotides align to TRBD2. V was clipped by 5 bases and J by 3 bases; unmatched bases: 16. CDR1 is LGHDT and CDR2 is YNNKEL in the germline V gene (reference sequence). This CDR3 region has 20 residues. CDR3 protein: CASSLGLAGYHGGGYNEQFF. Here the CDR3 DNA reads TGTGCCAGCAGCTTGGGACTAGCGGGATACCATGGGGGGGGCTACAATGAGCAGTTCTTC.

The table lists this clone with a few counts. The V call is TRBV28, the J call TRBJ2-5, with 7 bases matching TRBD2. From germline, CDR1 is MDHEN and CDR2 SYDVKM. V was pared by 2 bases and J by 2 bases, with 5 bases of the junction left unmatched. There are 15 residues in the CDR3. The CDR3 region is CASSLGSGRQETQYF. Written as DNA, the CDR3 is TGTGCCAGCAGTTTAGGGTCCGGGAGGCAAGAGACCCAGTACTTC.

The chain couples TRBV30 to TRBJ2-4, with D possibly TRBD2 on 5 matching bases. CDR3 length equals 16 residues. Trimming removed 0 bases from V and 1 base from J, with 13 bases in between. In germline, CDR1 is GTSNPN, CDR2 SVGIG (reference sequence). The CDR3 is CAWSVPAGMAKNIQYF. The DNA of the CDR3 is TGTGCCTGGAGTGTCCCGGCCGGGATGGCCAAAAACATTCAGTACTTC.

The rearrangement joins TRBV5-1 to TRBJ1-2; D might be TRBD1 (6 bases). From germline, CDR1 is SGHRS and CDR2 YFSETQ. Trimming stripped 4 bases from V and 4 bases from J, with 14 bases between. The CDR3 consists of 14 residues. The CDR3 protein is CASSQAGDSYGYTF. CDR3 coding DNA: TGCGCCAGCAGCCAAGCAGGGGATTCCTATGGCTACACCTTC.

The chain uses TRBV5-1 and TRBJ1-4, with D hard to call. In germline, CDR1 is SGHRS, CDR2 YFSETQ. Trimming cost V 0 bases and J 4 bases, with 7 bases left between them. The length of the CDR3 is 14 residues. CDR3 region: CASSLEQDNEKLFF. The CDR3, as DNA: TGCGCCAGCAGCTTGGAGCAGGATAATGAAAAACTGTTTTTT.

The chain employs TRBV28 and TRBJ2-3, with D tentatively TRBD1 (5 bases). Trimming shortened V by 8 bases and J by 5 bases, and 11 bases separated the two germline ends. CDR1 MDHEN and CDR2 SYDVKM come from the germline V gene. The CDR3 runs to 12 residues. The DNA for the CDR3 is TGTGCCAGCTGCACGCAGGGAGATACGCAGTATTTT. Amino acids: CASCTQGDTQYF.

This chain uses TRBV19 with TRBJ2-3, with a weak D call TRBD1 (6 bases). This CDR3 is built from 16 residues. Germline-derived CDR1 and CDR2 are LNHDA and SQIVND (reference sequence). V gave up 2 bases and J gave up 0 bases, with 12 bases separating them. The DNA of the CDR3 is TGTGCCAGTAGTATAAAAAGACAGGCTAGCACAGATACGCAGTATTTT. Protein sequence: CASSIKRQASTDTQYF. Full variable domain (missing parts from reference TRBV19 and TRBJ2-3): DGGITQSPKYLFRKEGQNVTLSCEQNLNHDAMYWYRQDPGQGLRLIYYSQIVNDFQKGDIAEGYSVSREKKESFPLTVTSAQKNPTAFYLCASSIKRQASTDTQYFGPGTRLTVL.

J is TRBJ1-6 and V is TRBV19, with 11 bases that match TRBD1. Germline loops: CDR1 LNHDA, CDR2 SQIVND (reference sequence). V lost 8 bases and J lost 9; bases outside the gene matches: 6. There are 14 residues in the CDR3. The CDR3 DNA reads TGTGCCAGTCGTCCGGGACAGGGGGGTTCACCCCTCCACTTT. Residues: CASRPGQGGSPLHF.